The 16 T cell receptor beta chains below were found in one sample sequenced in a study of T cell responses to AZD1222 COVID-19 vaccine. Clones were read by immunoSEQ multiplex PCR, and TCRdb kept only the in-frame ones, dropping some. Among tens of thousands of clones listed, 80% to 90% were seen once. The sequences come from peripheral blood, collected 28 days after the second AZD1222 dose. These receptors were obtained from an adult who received the AZD1222 COVID-19 vaccine.

This chain uses TRBV25-1 with TRBJ2-3; tentatively, D is TRBD1 (6 bases). Per the germline V gene, CDR1 is MGHDK and CDR2 is SYGVNS. V lost 3 bases, J lost 5 bases, and 12 bases lay in between. CDR3 length: 14 amino acids. CDR3 protein: CASSEGYREDTQYF. The CDR3 DNA follows: TGTGCCAGCAGTGAGGGATACAGGGAAGATACGCAGTATTTT.

The genes are TRBV6-5 and TRBJ1-1, with 7 positions matching TRBD1. The germline gives CDR1 MNHEY, CDR2 SVGAGI. The length of the CDR3 is 14 residues. J was trimmed by 4 bases and V by 5 bases; bases with no gene match: 7. The CDR3 reads CASSPTGVGTEAFF. The CDR3 DNA is TGTGCCAGCAGTCCAACAGGGGTCGGCACTGAAGCTTTCTTT.

J is TRBJ2-7 and V is TRBV6-2 or TRBV6-3; D remains unclear. V was trimmed by 2 bases and J by 2 bases, leaving 13 bases between them. The CDR3 is 15 amino acids. In germline, CDR1 is MNHEY, CDR2 SVGEGT. The CDR3 DNA reads as TGTGCCAGCAGTTACGGGGAAAATGATCCCTACGAGCAGTACTTC. The encoded protein is CASSYGENDPYEQYF.

The chain combines TRBV6-6 with TRBJ1-1, with D tentatively TRBD1 (6 bases). The CDR3 has 15 amino acids. The germline V gene encodes CDR1 MNHNY and CDR2 SVGAGI (reference sequence). Trimming stripped 8 bases from V and 5 bases from J, with 21 bases between. The CDR3 nucleotides are TGTGCCAGCTCCCCGGGGGCCGGAGGGGGGACTGAAGCTTTCTTT. It translates to CASSPGAGGGTEAFF.

V is TRBV7-9 and J is TRBJ1-1; weak D call: TRBD1 (6 bases). The CDR3 is 12 amino acids. V lost 4 bases and J lost 8, with 11 bases in between. Germline assignment: CDR1 SEHNR and CDR2 FQNEAQ (reference sequence). CDR3 nucleotides: TGTGCCAGCAGCTCCCCAGACAGGGAAGCTTTCTTT. The encoded protein is CASSSPDREAFF.

The chain recombines TRBV5-4 with TRBJ2-3; the match to TRBD2 covers 8 bases. Losses at the gene ends were 2 bases for V and 6 bases for J; bases not matched to a gene: 11. This CDR3 has 16 residues. The germline V gene has CDR1 SGHNT and CDR2 YYREEE (reference sequence). In nucleotides, the CDR3 is TGTGCCAGCAGCTTTTATGCCGGGACTAGTTCGGATACGCAGTATTTT. Its protein is CASSFYAGTSSDTQYF.

The chain joins TRBV14 to TRBJ2-7, with D perhaps TRBD1 (6 bases). Trimming took 4 bases from V and 2 from J, leaving 15 bases between them. This CDR3 region has 15 residues. Germline CDR1 and CDR2: SGHDN and FVKESK. The CDR3 sequence: CASSRFRTATYEQYF. The CDR3, as DNA: TGTGCCAGCAGCCGATTTCGGACAGCTACCTACGAGCAGTACTTC.

The chain employs TRBV5-1 and TRBJ2-7, with 8 bases aligning to TRBD1. The V gene end was trimmed by 4 bases and the J gene end by 3 bases; junction bases not matched to a gene: 18. There are 18 residues in the CDR3. Germline V gene sequence: CDR1 SGHRS, CDR2 YFSETQ. Here the CDR3 DNA reads TGCGCCAGCAGCCCAACACCAACATCGGACAGGGTCAACTACGAGCAGTACTTC. Translating gives CASSPTPTSDRVNYEQYF.

V gene TRBV3-1 (or the pseudogene TRBV3-2) combines with J gene TRBJ1-1; D is perhaps TRBD1 (6 bases). CDR1 is LGHDT, CDR2 YNNKEL, per germline (reference sequence). This CDR3 contains 14 residues. V lost 0 bases, J lost 8 bases, and 13 bases lay in between. DNA for the CDR3: TGTGCCAGCAGCCAAGAAGGGACGGGGGCCGAAGCTTTCTTT. Translated, it gives CASSQEGTGAEAFF.

This chain uses TRBV18 with TRBJ2-7, with TRBD1 matching 8 bases. The germline CDR1 and CDR2 sequences are KGHSH and LQKENI. CDR3 length equals 13 residues. The junction had 8 bases not matched to a gene; V was cut back by 8 bases and J by 5 bases. CDR3 loop: CASLGQGNDEQYF. CDR3 in DNA: TGTGCCAGCCTTGGACAGGGTAACGACGAGCAGTACTTC. The full variable domain, its missing parts supplied by reference TRBV18 and TRBJ2-7, is NAGVMQNPRHLVRRRGQEARLRCSPMKGHSHVYWYRQLPEEGLKFMVYLQKENIIDESGMPKERFSAEFPKEGPSILRIQQVVRGDSAAYFCASLGQGNDEQYFGPGTRLTVT.

V gene TRBV6-5 combines with J gene TRBJ2-7; D assignment may be TRBD1 or TRBD2 (5 bases each). The V and J ends lost 2 bases and 2 bases respectively, with 13 bases between them. The V gene's germline CDR1 is MNHEY and CDR2 SVGAGI. This CDR3 is 15 amino acids long. CDR3 nucleotides: TGTGCCAGCAGTTACCTACAGGCCGGGACCTACGAGCAGTACTTC. This encodes CASSYLQAGTYEQYF.

This clone was counted a few times. V and J are TRBV7-7 and TRBJ1-5; D unresolved. CDR1 is SSHAT, CDR2 FNYEAQ, per germline (reference sequence). V was cut by 1 base and J by 0 bases, with 10 bases left in between. This CDR3 comprises 16 residues. CDR3 sequence reads: CASSLGYGFSNQPQHF. The CDR3 coding sequence is TGTGCCAGCAGCTTAGGTTACGGATTTAGCAATCAGCCCCAGCATTTT.

This clone was counted a few times. The chain recombines TRBV27 with TRBJ1-5; D gene uncertain. The CDR3 is 13 amino acids. Looked up from germline, CDR1 is MNHEY and CDR2 is SMNVEV (reference sequence). V was pared by 4 bases and J by 4 bases, with 8 bases between. The CDR3 DNA reads TGTGCCAGCAGTTGGTCAGCTAATCAGCCCCAGCATTTT. It translates to CASSWSANQPQHF.

CDR3 in amino acids: CASSSRTPAGPARSSYEQYF. In nucleotides, the CDR3 is TGCGCCAGCAGCTCTAGGACTCCAGCGGGACCGGCGAGGAGCTCCTACGAGCAGTACTTC. The chain uses TRBV5-1 and TRBJ2-7, with 7 nucleotides matching TRBD2. In germline, CDR1 is SGHRS, CDR2 YFSETQ. The CDR3 has 20 residues. The V and J ends lost 3 bases and 0 bases, in that order; junction bases with no gene match: 21.

J is TRBJ2-7 and V is TRBV6-1; TRBD2 matches at 12 bases. Trimming at V came to 2 bases and at J to 4 bases, leaving 3 bases not matched to a gene. Per the germline V gene, CDR1 is MNHNS and CDR2 is SASEGT. The CDR3 extends over 15 amino acids. In nucleotides, the CDR3 is TGTGCCAGCAGTGAAAGTACTAGCGGGAGGTACGAGCAGTACTTC. This gives the protein CASSESTSGRYEQYF.

This clone was observed a single time. This chain joins TRBV10-3 and TRBJ2-7, with 9 positions matching TRBD2. CDR3 length equals 14 residues. J lost 1 base, V lost 7 bases, and 5 bases had no gene match. The germline gives CDR1 ENHRY, CDR2 SYGVKD. CDR3 sequence reads: CAIKGAGGSYEQYF. DNA of the CDR3: TGTGCCATCAAAGGAGCGGGGGGTTCCTACGAGCAGTACTTC.